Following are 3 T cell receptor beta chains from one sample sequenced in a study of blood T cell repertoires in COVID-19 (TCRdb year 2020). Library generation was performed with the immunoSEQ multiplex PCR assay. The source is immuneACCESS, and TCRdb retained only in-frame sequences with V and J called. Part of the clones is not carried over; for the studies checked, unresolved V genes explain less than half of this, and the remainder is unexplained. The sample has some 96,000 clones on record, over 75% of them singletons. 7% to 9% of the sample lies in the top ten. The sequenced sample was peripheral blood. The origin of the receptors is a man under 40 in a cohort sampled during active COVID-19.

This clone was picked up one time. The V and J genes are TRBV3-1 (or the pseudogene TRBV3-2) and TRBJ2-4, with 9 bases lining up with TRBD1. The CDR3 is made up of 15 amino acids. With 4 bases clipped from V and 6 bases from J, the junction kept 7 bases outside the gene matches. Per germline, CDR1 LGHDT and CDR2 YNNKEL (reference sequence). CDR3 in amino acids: CASSRGTGLINIQYF. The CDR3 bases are TGTGCCAGCAGCCGTGGGACAGGGCTGATAAACATTCAGTACTTC.

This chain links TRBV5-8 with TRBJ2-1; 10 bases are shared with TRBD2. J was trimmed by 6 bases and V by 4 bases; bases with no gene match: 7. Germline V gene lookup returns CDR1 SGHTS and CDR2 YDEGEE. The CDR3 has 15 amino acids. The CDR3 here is CASSPGLAETNEQFF. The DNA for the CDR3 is TGTGCCAGCAGCCCCGGACTAGCGGAGACCAATGAGCAGTTCTTC.

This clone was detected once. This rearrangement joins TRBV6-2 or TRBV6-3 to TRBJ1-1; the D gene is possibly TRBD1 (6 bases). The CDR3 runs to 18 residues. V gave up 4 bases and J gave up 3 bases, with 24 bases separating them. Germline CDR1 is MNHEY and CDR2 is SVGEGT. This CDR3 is CASSSLGNYRDGDTEAFF. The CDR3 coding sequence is TGTGCCAGCAGTTCTTTAGGTAACTACAGGGATGGAGACACTGAAGCTTTCTTT.